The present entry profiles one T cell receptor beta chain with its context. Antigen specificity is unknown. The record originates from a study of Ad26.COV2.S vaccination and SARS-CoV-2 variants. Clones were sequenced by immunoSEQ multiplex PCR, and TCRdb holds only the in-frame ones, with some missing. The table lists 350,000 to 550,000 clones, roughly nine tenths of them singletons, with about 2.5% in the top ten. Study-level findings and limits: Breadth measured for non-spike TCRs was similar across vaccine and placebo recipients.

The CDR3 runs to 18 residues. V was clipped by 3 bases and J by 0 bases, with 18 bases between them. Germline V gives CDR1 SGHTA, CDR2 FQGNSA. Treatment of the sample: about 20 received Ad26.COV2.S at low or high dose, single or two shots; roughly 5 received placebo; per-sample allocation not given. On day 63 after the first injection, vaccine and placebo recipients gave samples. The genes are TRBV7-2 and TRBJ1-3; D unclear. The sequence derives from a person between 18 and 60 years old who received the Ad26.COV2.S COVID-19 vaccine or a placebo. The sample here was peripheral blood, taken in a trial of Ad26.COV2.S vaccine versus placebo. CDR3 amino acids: CASSLNRPGRFSGNTIYF. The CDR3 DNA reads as TGTGCCAGCAGCTTGAACCGACCAGGACGGTTCTCTGGAAACACCATATATTTT. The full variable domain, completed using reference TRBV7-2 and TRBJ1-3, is GAGVSQSPSNKVTEKGKDVELRCDPISGHTALYWYRQSLGQGLEFLIYFQGNSAPDKSGLPSDRFSAERTGGSVSTLTIQRTQQEDSAVYLCASSLNRPGRFSGNTIYFGEGSWLTVV.